The 32 T cell receptor beta chains reported below all come from one sample, sequenced in a study of spatial heterogeneity in lung cancer. Time point noted: sample taken at primary tumor resection. Whole RNA obtained from tumor, nontumor lung or frozen PBMC underwent sequencing without sorting. MiXCR, applied by TCRdb to the 5' RACE reads, yields one record per CDR3 protein. This sample has 89,000 or so distinct CDR3 sequences; about 20% occur once, and the top ten carry roughly 6.2%. This sample comprised PBMCs, obtained at surgery. The receptors shown here come from a male donor with early-stage non-small cell lung cancer.

This clonotype has just a few counts. The V gene is TRBV28, the J gene TRBJ1-4, with 7 bases fitting TRBD1. V lost 6 bases and J lost 7; bases outside the gene matches: 8. The CDR3 extends over 14 amino acids. CDR1 is MDHEN and CDR2 is SYDVKM in the germline V gene. The CDR3 bases are TGTGCCAGCAGCACGACAGGGTCCGCTGAAAAACTGTTTTTT. Amino acids: CASSTTGSAEKLFF.

This clonotype was seen a handful of times. As DNA, the CDR3 is TGTGCCAGCAGCTTGGGACGGGGTGACACTGAAGCTTTCTTT. It encodes CASSLGRGDTEAFF. The chain employs TRBV5-6 and TRBJ1-1; D gene unclear. The CDR3 runs to 14 residues. Per germline, CDR1 SGHDT and CDR2 YYEEEE. Trimming removed 0 bases from V and 3 bases from J, with 9 bases in between.

This chain uses TRBV19 with TRBJ2-4; possibly TRBD2 for D (7 bases). With 3 bases removed from V and 0 bases from J, the gap between germline ends came to 12 bases. Germline V gene sequence: CDR1 LNHDA, CDR2 SQIVND (reference sequence). The length of the CDR3 is 16 residues. The CDR3 here is CASSIKGGVAKNIQYF. In nucleotides, the CDR3 is TGTGCCAGTAGTATCAAAGGGGGGGTAGCCAAAAACATTCAGTACTTC.

This sequence joins TRBV28 and TRBJ1-4; D possibly corresponds to TRBD1 (5 bases). CDR1 is MDHEN, CDR2 SYDVKM, per germline. This CDR3 has 13 amino acids. Trimming took off 3 bases at V and 12 bases at J, with 14 bases between the two ends. CDR3 residues: CASSLTYGGELFF. The CDR3 bases are TGTGCCAGCAGTTTGACGTATGGGGGGGAACTGTTTTTT.

The DNA for the CDR3 is TGTGCCAGCAGCCGGGGGGACAGGGGTGTCGAAGGACTGTTTTTT. Amino acid sequence: CASSRGDRGVEGLFF. The rearrangement uses TRBV3-1 and TRBJ1-4; TRBD1 aligns across 10 bases. The CDR3 is 15 residues long. Trimming cost V 4 bases and J 13 bases; bases outside gene matches: 12. The germline V gene encodes CDR1 LGHDT and CDR2 YNNKEL (reference sequence). Complete variable domain (other parts from reference TRBV3-1 and TRBJ1-4): DTAVSQTPKYLVTQMGNDKSIKCEQNLGHDTMYWYKQDSKKFLKIMFSYNNKELIINETVPNRFSPKSPDKAHLNLHINSLELGDSAVYFCASSRGDRGVEGLFFGSGTQLSVL.

Only a few counts were recorded for this clonotype. The chain recombines TRBV4-1 with TRBJ2-7, with 7 bases that match TRBD2. The length of the CDR3 is 15 residues. Germline-derived CDR1 and CDR2 are MGHRA and YSYEKL. The ends lost 4 bases at V and 0 bases at J; junction bases unmatched: 6. CDR3 DNA: TGCGCCAGCAGCCCGGGGGGATTGAGCTCCTACGAGCAGTACTTC. It encodes CASSPGGLSSYEQYF.

A single count supports this clonotype. The V call is TRBV6-1, the J call TRBJ2-1, with TRBD2 matching 10 bases. The V gene's germline CDR1 is MNHNS and CDR2 SASEGT. The trim removed 6 bases at V and 3 bases at J, leaving 5 bases unmatched. The CDR3 is made up of 15 amino acids. The CDR3 is CASRGSGGVYNEQFF. In DNA, the CDR3 is TGTGCCAGCAGAGGAAGCGGGGGGGTCTACAATGAGCAGTTCTTC.

This rearrangement joins TRBV9 to TRBJ2-3; D is ambiguous. The germline V gene has CDR1 SGDLS and CDR2 YYNGEE. Trimming removed 4 bases from V and 4 bases from J, with 19 bases in between. The CDR3 length is 16 residues. The CDR3 bases are TGTGCCAGCAGCTACTCCCCGGGCCGCGCGCCAGATACGCAGTATTTT. Translation: CASSYSPGRAPDTQYF.

This clonotype was counted a few times. The rearrangement joins TRBV20-1 to TRBJ1-1, with 11 bases identical to TRBD1. The V gene end was trimmed by 5 bases and the J gene end by 3 bases; junction bases not matched to a gene: 2. The CDR3 extends over 13 amino acids. Germline V gene lookup returns CDR1 DFQATT and CDR2 SNEGSKA (reference sequence). DNA for the CDR3: TGCAGTGCTCCGGGACAGGGGGACACTGAAGCTTTCTTT. Its translation is CSAPGQGDTEAFF.

This clonotype was seen many times. V and J are TRBV5-4 and TRBJ2-1; 8 bases match TRBD2. Germline lookup yields CDR1 SGHNT and CDR2 YYREEE (reference sequence). This CDR3 comprises 15 residues. Unmatched junction bases numbered 12, after V lost 4 bases and J lost 9 bases. The CDR3 loop is CASSRSGTRRLEQFF. DNA for the CDR3: TGTGCCAGCAGCAGGTCCGGGACTAGAAGGCTTGAGCAGTTCTTC.

Only a few counts were recorded for this clonotype. The chain recombines TRBV7-3 with TRBJ2-5, with D possibly being TRBD1 (6 bases). Trimming shortened V by 11 bases and J by 1 base, and 14 bases separated the two germline ends. Germline CDR1 is SGHTA and CDR2 is FQGTGA. The CDR3 sequence is 13 residues long. CDR3 in DNA: TGTGCCTCCTCCAGGGGAACCCAAGAGACCCAGTACTTC. Translation: CASSRGTQETQYF. The complete variable domain, with remaining parts taken from reference TRBV7-3 and TRBJ2-5, reads GAGVSQTPSNKVTEKGKYVELRCDPISGHTALYWYRQSLGQGPEFLIYFQGTGAADDSGLPNDRFFAVRPEGSVSTLKIQRTERGDSAVYLCASSRGTQETQYFGPGTRLLVL.

This clonotype turned up a few times. This rearrangement joins TRBV11-2 to TRBJ2-3, with D unresolved. The CDR3 is 12 amino acids. Germline V gene lookup returns CDR1 SGHAT and CDR2 FQNNGV. V was cut by 5 bases and J by 5 bases, with 8 bases left in between. In DNA form, the CDR3 reads TGTGCCAGCAGCATGACGGGAGATACGCAGTATTTT. Protein sequence: CASSMTGDTQYF.

The chain links TRBV5-5 to TRBJ2-5; a possible D gene is TRBD1 (5 bases). The V end was cut by 2 bases, the J end by 3 bases, with 8 bases between. Looked up from germline, CDR1 is SGHKS and CDR2 is YYEKEE (reference sequence). There are 13 residues in the CDR3. The CDR3 sequence is CASSFQGEETQYF. The CDR3 coding sequence is TGTGCCAGCAGCTTTCAGGGTGAAGAGACCCAGTACTTC.

The chain links TRBV12-3 or TRBV12-4 to TRBJ2-1; tentative D call: TRBD2 (6 bases). The V end lost 6 bases, the J end lost 7 bases, and 19 bases lay between the germline ends. The CDR3 runs to 15 residues. The CDR3 DNA reads TGTGCCAGCAGCACCCTGGATGGGGGAGGAAATGAGCAGTTCTTC. It yields the protein CASSTLDGGGNEQFF.

This clonotype appeared a few times. This chain connects TRBV7-2 to TRBJ2-1, with D uncertain. Between the trimmed V and J ends, which lost 2 bases and 6 bases, there was a span of 8 bases. Per the germline V gene, CDR1 is SGHTA and CDR2 is FQGNSA. The CDR3 runs 13 residues. The CDR3 DNA reads TGTGCCAGCAGCTTAAATTGGGGCAATGAGCAGTTCTTC. It is translated as CASSLNWGNEQFF.

This clonotype has just a few counts. This chain links TRBV20-1 with TRBJ2-2; TRBD2 matches 9 bases. CDR1 and CDR2 (germline): DFQATT, SNEGSKA (reference sequence). The CDR3 consists of 14 residues. The junction had 8 bases not matched to a gene; V was cut back by 5 bases and J by 7 bases. Written as DNA, the CDR3 is TGCAGTGCTCAGGCGGGAGGGCCCCACGGGGAGCTGTTTTTT. Translating it yields CSAQAGGPHGELFF.

This clonotype was recorded at least ten times. V is TRBV6-5 and J is TRBJ1-4; no firm D call. The V and J ends lost 6 bases and 4 bases respectively, with 15 bases between them. CDR3 length: 15 residues. Germline CDR1 and CDR2: MNHEY and SVGAGI. CDR3 sequence: CASRAQQAGNEKLFF. Here the CDR3 DNA reads TGTGCCAGCAGAGCCCAACAAGCCGGTAATGAAAAACTGTTTTTT.

J is TRBJ1-2 and V is TRBV18, with 11 positions matching TRBD1. The CDR3 is made up of 13 amino acids. V gave up 5 bases and J gave up 8 bases; unmatched junction bases: 4. Per the germline V gene, CDR1 is KGHSH and CDR2 is LQKENI. The CDR3 loop is CASSAGTGGGYTF. Written as DNA, the CDR3 is TGTGCCAGCTCAGCCGGGACAGGGGGAGGCTACACCTTC.

There are a few counts of this clonotype. The DNA for the CDR3 is TGTGCCAGCAGCCAAGGACAGGGGGCAGGACAGCCCCAGCATTTT. The encoded protein is CASSQGQGAGQPQHF. The chain has TRBV3-1 and TRBJ1-5; 10 nucleotides line up with TRBD1. The CDR3 has 15 amino acids. Per germline, CDR1 LGHDT and CDR2 YNNKEL (reference sequence). V gave up 1 base and J gave up 7 bases; unmatched junction bases: 4.

This clonotype came up a few times. The V gene is TRBV11-1, the J gene TRBJ2-5, with TRBD1 matching 9 bases. The CDR3 runs to 15 residues. Losses at the gene ends were 8 bases for V and 4 bases for J; bases not matched to a gene: 11. Germline V gene lookup returns CDR1 SGHAT and CDR2 FQDESV (reference sequence). The CDR3 DNA is TGTGCCAGCGGCATGTGGACAGGGGCCTCAGAGACCCAGTACTTC. Amino acids: CASGMWTGASETQYF. The full variable domain, rest sourced from reference TRBV11-1 and TRBJ2-5, is EAEVAQSPRYKITEKSQAVAFWCDPISGHATLYWYRQILGQGPELLVQFQDESVVDDSQLPKDRFSAERLKGVDSTLKIQPAELGDSAMYLCASGMWTGASETQYFGPGTRLLVL.

The rearrangement uses TRBV24-1 and TRBJ2-1; maybe TRBD2 (5 bases). Deletions cut 1 base from V and 5 bases from J, with 14 bases between. This CDR3 has 16 amino acids. Germline CDR1 is KGHDR and CDR2 is SFDVKD. The CDR3 sequence: CATSDLGAEAHNEQFF. CDR3 coding DNA: TGTGCCACCAGTGATTTAGGAGCGGAGGCCCACAATGAGCAGTTCTTC.

The genes are TRBV6-6 and TRBJ1-5; maybe TRBD1 (5 bases). This CDR3 comprises 16 residues. V gave up 6 bases and J gave up 6 bases, with 21 bases separating them. Per germline, CDR1 MNHNY and CDR2 SVGAGI (reference sequence). This CDR3 reads CASRPPQGGLGQPQHF. In DNA form, the CDR3 reads TGTGCCAGCAGACCCCCCCAGGGTGGGCTCGGTCAGCCCCAGCATTTT.

The rearrangement links TRBV29-1 to TRBJ2-1, with 7 bases fitting TRBD1. CDR1 is SQVTM, CDR2 ANQGSEA, per germline. CDR3 length: 12 amino acids. J gave up 8 bases and V 8 bases, and 9 bases lay outside the gene matches. The CDR3 region is CSQRQGVDEQFF. DNA of the CDR3: TGCAGCCAAAGGCAGGGGGTAGATGAGCAGTTCTTC.

This clonotype was recorded a few times. The chain uses TRBV3-1 and TRBJ2-4; 8 bases fit TRBD2. J gave up 6 bases and V 4 bases, and 8 bases lay outside the gene matches. Germline V gene lookup returns CDR1 LGHDT and CDR2 YNNKEL (reference sequence). The length of the CDR3 is 15 residues. The CDR3 loop reads CASSPRPSGGNIQYF. CDR3 in DNA: TGTGCCAGCAGCCCCCGCCCGAGCGGGGGAAACATTCAGTACTTC.

The genes are TRBV7-2 and TRBJ1-4, with D uncertain. CDR1 is SGHTA, CDR2 FQGNSA, per germline. This CDR3 comprises 16 residues. Trimming stripped 1 base from V and 0 bases from J, with 9 bases between. The CDR3 nucleotides read TGTGCCAGCAGCTTAGAGCAGCGCGCAACTAATGAAAAACTGTTTTTT. Translating gives CASSLEQRATNEKLFF.

The V call is TRBV20-1, the J call TRBJ1-6; D remains ambiguous. The V end lost 6 bases, the J end lost 8 bases, and 14 bases lay between the germline ends. In germline, CDR1 is DFQATT, CDR2 SNEGSKA (reference sequence). CDR3 length: 13 amino acids. The CDR3 loop reads CSANPQEDSPLHF. CDR3 coding DNA: TGCAGTGCCAATCCCCAGGAGGATTCACCCCTCCACTTT.

This chain joins TRBV5-1 and TRBJ2-2; D is ambiguous. This CDR3 has 13 residues. Germline V gene data show CDR1 as SGHRS and CDR2 as YFSETQ. Trimming took 4 bases from V and 3 from J, leaving 7 bases between them. DNA of the CDR3: TGCGCCAGCAGCCTGATGCACACCGGGGAGCTGTTTTTT. Encoded protein: CASSLMHTGELFF.

The CDR3 protein is CASSPWDRANNSPLHF. The CDR3 region has the DNA TGTGCCAGCAGCCCCTGGGACAGGGCAAATAATTCACCCCTCCACTTT. This sequence joins TRBV4-2 and TRBJ1-6, with 9 bases identical to TRBD1. Per the germline V gene, CDR1 is LGHNA and CDR2 is YNFKEQ. After removal of 4 bases from V and 5 bases from J, the junction contained 6 bases not matched to a gene. CDR3 length: 16 residues.

There are many counts of this clonotype. The chain couples TRBV18 to TRBJ2-3, with D uncertain. Trimming took off 2 bases at V and 6 bases at J, with 6 bases between the two ends. Germline V gene sequence: CDR1 KGHSH, CDR2 LQKENI. This CDR3 spans 12 amino acids. This CDR3 is CASSPEEDTQYF. The CDR3 nucleotides are TGTGCCAGCTCACCAGAGGAGGATACGCAGTATTTT. Variable domain in full (rest from reference TRBV18 and TRBJ2-3): NAGVMQNPRHLVRRRGQEARLRCSPMKGHSHVYWYRQLPEEGLKFMVYLQKENIIDESGMPKERFSAEFPKEGPSILRIQQVVRGDSAAYFCASSPEEDTQYFGPGTRLTVL.

The sample holds a few counts of this clonotype. The chain carries TRBV3-1 and TRBJ2-1; 8 positions match TRBD2. This CDR3 comprises 15 residues. Unmatched junction bases numbered 5, after V lost 1 base and J lost 6 bases. Germline values: CDR1 LGHDT, CDR2 YNNKEL (reference sequence). CDR3 nucleotides: TGTGCCAGCAGCCAAGCGGGCGGGGGGTCCAATGAGCAGTTCTTC. The encoded protein is CASSQAGGGSNEQFF.

This clonotype was picked up a small number of times. The CDR3 region is CASSSNPRQTQYF. In nucleotides, the CDR3 is TGTGCCAGCAGTTCCAATCCCCGTCAGACGCAGTATTTT. The chain couples TRBV3-1 to TRBJ2-3; D not certain. In germline, CDR1 is LGHDT, CDR2 YNNKEL (reference sequence). V was pared by 6 bases and J by 9 bases, with 16 bases between. The CDR3 sequence is 13 residues long.

This clonotype came up a few times. V gene TRBV7-3 combines with J gene TRBJ1-2; 7 bases map to TRBD1. Germline V gives CDR1 SGHTA, CDR2 FQGTGA. The CDR3 has 13 residues. Trimming took 5 bases from V and 7 from J; bases not matched to a gene: 7. The CDR3 here is CASSEQTGLGYTF. Here the CDR3 DNA reads TGTGCCAGCAGCGAACAGACAGGGCTTGGCTACACCTTC.